These 24 T cell receptor beta chains originate from one sample sequenced in a study of control samples from healthy donors and cancer patients. This table comes from immunoSEQ multiplex PCR, and its TCRdb copy is limited to in-frame clones, with some not included. Of 100,000 to 150,000 clones listed, about 90% are singletons. Specimen: blood. These receptor sequences come from a young man in good health.

The CDR3 coding sequence is TGTGCCAGCAGTATCCCGGGTCTCTCTGGAAACACCATATATTTT. It is translated as CASSIPGLSGNTIYF. J is TRBJ1-3 and V is TRBV6-2 or TRBV6-3, with D unresolved. V dropped 5 bases and J dropped 0 bases, with 11 bases sitting between them. CDR3 length: 15 residues. Germline CDR1 is MNHEY and CDR2 is SVGEGT.

The rearrangement links TRBV6-5 to TRBJ1-2; no clear D. V shed 8 bases and J shed 6 bases, with 16 bases lying between them. The CDR3 has 13 residues. Germline CDR1 reads MNHEY; CDR2 reads SVGAGI. CDR3 DNA: TGTGCCAGCGCCCTAACTAATAGGGATGGCTACACCTTC. Its protein is CASALTNRDGYTF.

As for this clone: Other DNA variants within this sample encode the same CDR3. The CDR3 region has the DNA TGTGCCAGCCGGGGGGGGCGGGGGAACACCGGGGAGCTGTTTTTT. It codes for CASRGGRGNTGELFF. The rearrangement joins TRBV28 to TRBJ2-2, with 8 nucleotides matching TRBD2. The germline V gene has CDR1 MDHEN and CDR2 SYDVKM. There are 15 residues in the CDR3. V was pared by 8 bases and J by 1 base, with 6 bases of the junction left unmatched.

This chain links TRBV4-1 with TRBJ2-2, with D possibly being TRBD2 (6 bases). V shed 5 bases and J shed 6 bases, with 19 bases lying between them. Germline V gene lookup returns CDR1 MGHRA and CDR2 YSYEKL. This CDR3 region has 16 residues. The CDR3 region has the DNA TGCGCCAGCAGCTCCACCTACACGGGAGAAGCCGGGGAGCTGTTTTTT. Translation gives CASSSTYTGEAGELFF.

This clone was counted at least ten times. V gene TRBV6-4 combines with J gene TRBJ1-1; D unclear. V gave up 3 bases and J gave up 1 base, with 6 bases separating them. CDR1 and CDR2 from the germline V gene are MRHNA and SNTAGT. The CDR3 runs to 13 residues. The DNA for the CDR3 is TGTGCCAGCAGTGATGACGAGAACACTGAAGCTTTCTTT. Residues: CASSDDENTEAFF.

This chain links TRBV5-8 with TRBJ2-3; D call uncertain. Trimming shortened V by 3 bases and J by 2 bases, and 13 bases separated the two germline ends. The germline V gene encodes CDR1 SGHTS and CDR2 YDEGEE. The CDR3 is 15 amino acids. Here the CDR3 reads CASSYRIDPTDTQYF. Written as DNA, the CDR3 is TGTGCCAGCAGCTACCGCATCGATCCCACAGATACGCAGTATTTT.

The chain employs TRBV5-1 and TRBJ1-2; D is unclear. V was clipped by 2 bases and J by 4 bases, with 9 bases between them. CDR1 and CDR2 (germline): SGHRS, YFSETQ. This CDR3 has 13 amino acids. CDR3 nucleotides: TGCGCCAGCAGCTTTACACTCATCTATGGCTACACCTTC. This gives the protein CASSFTLIYGYTF.

V usage is TRBV11-2 and J usage is TRBJ1-1; D is uncertain. This CDR3 has 14 amino acids. The V and J ends lost 0 bases and 1 base respectively, with 6 bases between them. Germline CDR1 SGHAT, CDR2 FQNNGV. CDR3 nucleotides: TGTGCCAGCAGCTTAGACATCCGGAACACTGAAGCTTTCTTT. It is translated as CASSLDIRNTEAFF.

This clone was seen a few times. The CDR3 sequence is CASSLSQNTEAFF. The DNA of the CDR3 is TGTGCCAGCAGCTTATCCCAGAACACTGAAGCTTTCTTT. This sequence joins TRBV7-2 and TRBJ1-1; D remains unclear. The CDR3 extends over 13 amino acids. Germline loops: CDR1 SGHTA, CDR2 FQGNSA. V lost 2 bases and J lost 1, with 5 bases in between.

The chain uses TRBV15 and TRBJ1-4; a weak D match, TRBD1 (5 bases). V was trimmed by 2 bases and J by 8 bases, leaving 18 bases between them. This CDR3 contains 16 residues. Germline V lookup: CDR1 LNHNV, CDR2 YYDKDF (reference sequence). CDR3 nucleotides: TGTGCCACCAGCAGATTGGGGACCGTTGGCAAGGAAAAACTGTTTTTT. It translates to CATSRLGTVGKEKLFF.

The J gene is TRBJ2-1, the V gene TRBV25-1, with 7 bases that match TRBD2. Trimming removed 5 bases from V and 2 bases from J; junction bases left unmatched: 6. The germline gives CDR1 MGHDK, CDR2 SYGVNS. This CDR3 has 15 residues. The CDR3 DNA reads as TGTGCCAGCAGTACAAGGCGGGGGACCTACAATGAGCAGTTCTTC. Amino acids: CASSTRRGTYNEQFF. The full variable domain, completed using reference TRBV25-1 and TRBJ2-1, is EADIYQTPRYLVIGTGKKITLECSQTMGHDKMYWYQQDPGMELHLIHYSYGVNSTEKGDLSSESTVSRIRTEHFPLTLESARPSHTSQYLCASSTRRGTYNEQFFGPGTRLTVL.

The chain carries TRBV10-3 and TRBJ2-7, with unresolved D. The CDR3 is made up of 13 amino acids. V was pared by 3 bases and J by 3 bases, with 9 bases between. Germline lookup yields CDR1 ENHRY and CDR2 SYGVKD. CDR3 region: CAISDRPVYEQYF. In DNA, the CDR3 is TGTGCCATCAGTGACCGACCTGTCTACGAGCAGTACTTC.

The chain carries TRBV2 and TRBJ1-1, with a weak D call TRBD1 (6 bases). The germline CDR1 and CDR2 sequences are SNHLY and FYNNEI. Trimming removed 7 bases at V and 5 bases at J, with 17 bases between. The length of the CDR3 is 14 residues. Written as DNA, the CDR3 is TGTGCCAGCACGTTCGCAGGGGAAGGTACTGAAGCTTTCTTT. Amino acid sequence: CASTFAGEGTEAFF. The complete variable domain, with remaining parts taken from reference TRBV2 and TRBJ1-1, reads EPEVTQTPSHQVTQMGQEVILRCVPISNHLYFYWYRQILGQKVEFLVSFYNNEISEKSEIFDDQFSVERPDGSNFTLKIRSTKLEDSAMYFCASTFAGEGTEAFFGQGTRLTVV.

This chain links TRBV2 with TRBJ2-1, with 7 bases that match TRBD1. Germline CDR1 and CDR2: SNHLY and FYNNEI. This CDR3 spans 11 amino acids. V lost 9 bases to trimming and J lost 8 bases; unmatched junction nucleotides: 4. DNA for the CDR3: TGTGCCAGAGGGGGCCGAGATGAGCAGTTCTTC. It specifies CARGGRDEQFF.

J is TRBJ2-1 and V is TRBV11-1; D may correspond to TRBD1 or TRBD2 (5 bases each). The germline V gene has CDR1 SGHAT and CDR2 FQDESV (reference sequence). Trimming removed 1 base at V and 3 bases at J, with 10 bases between. CDR3 length equals 15 residues. The CDR3 region has the DNA TGTGCCAGCAGCTTAGAGGGACCCAACTACAATGAGCAGTTCTTC. Its protein is CASSLEGPNYNEQFF.

The chain is built from TRBV12-3 or TRBV12-4 and TRBJ1-1; unclear D gene. Trimming pared 7 bases from V and 5 bases from J, leaving 11 bases between. This CDR3 spans 12 amino acids. CDR3 residues: CASKRVVTEAFF. CDR3 nucleotides: TGTGCCAGCAAGCGGGTGGTAACTGAAGCTTTCTTT.

This clone was detected once. At the DNA level, this CDR3 is encoded by other sequences in the same sample as well. This rearrangement joins TRBV30 to TRBJ2-7, with a tentative D call TRBD2 (6 bases). This CDR3 region has 12 residues. V dropped 8 bases and J dropped 4 bases, with 15 bases sitting between them. Per the germline V gene, CDR1 is GTSNPN and CDR2 is SVGIG (reference sequence). The DNA for the CDR3 is TGTGCCGCCGGGACGGGAGATTACGAGCAGTACTTC. Its protein is CAAGTGDYEQYF.

This chain uses TRBV5-1 with TRBJ2-5; a weak D match, TRBD1 (6 bases). CDR3 length equals 13 residues. Germline assignment: CDR1 SGHRS and CDR2 YFSETQ. Deletions cut 6 bases from V and 5 bases from J, with 14 bases between. The CDR3 sequence: CASKQEGVETQYF. The CDR3 DNA is TGCGCCAGCAAACAAGAGGGGGTTGAGACCCAGTACTTC.

Comments on this clone: This sample also contains other DNA sequences that code for the same CDR3. This sequence joins TRBV27 and TRBJ2-7, with 11 bases that match TRBD1. Germline V lookup: CDR1 MNHEY, CDR2 SMNVEV (reference sequence). This CDR3 comprises 14 residues. The junction had 3 bases not matched to a gene; V was cut back by 5 bases and J by 3 bases. For the CDR3, the DNA is TGTGCCAGCAGTCCTGGGACAGGGGGCTACGAGCAGTACTTC. Translated: CASSPGTGGYEQYF.

This sequence joins TRBV6-5 and TRBJ2-7; the match to TRBD2 covers 7 bases. Looked up from germline, CDR1 is MNHEY and CDR2 is SVGAGI. The CDR3 runs to 14 residues. V was clipped by 2 bases and J by 4 bases; unmatched bases: 5. The CDR3 DNA reads as TGTGCCAGCAGTTACGGGAGGGAGGGGTACGAGCAGTACTTC. It is translated as CASSYGREGYEQYF.

This clone was counted between two and nine times. V gene TRBV21-1 combines with J gene TRBJ2-2; TRBD1 was called by the table and not checked on the DNA. TRBV21-1 is a recognized pseudogene. The length of the CDR3 is 14 residues. This CDR3 is CASPDRAEDRGAVF. The CDR3, as DNA: TGTGCCAGCCCGGACAGGGCCGAGGACCGGGGAGCTGTTTTT.

This chain links TRBV7-8 with TRBJ2-1; D is tentatively TRBD1 or TRBD2 (5 bases each). Germline V gene sequence: CDR1 SGHVS, CDR2 FQNEAQ. Trimming cost V 5 bases and J 8 bases, with 13 bases left between them. The CDR3 totals 13 residues. This CDR3 is CASSDGTADEQFF. CDR3 nucleotides: TGTGCCAGCAGCGACGGGACGGCGGATGAGCAGTTCTTC.

This chain uses TRBV30 with TRBJ1-2, with D unresolved. V gave up 4 bases and J gave up 2 bases, with 8 bases separating them. This CDR3 has 12 residues. CDR1 GTSNPN and CDR2 SVGIG come from the germline V gene (reference sequence). The CDR3 coding sequence is TGTGCCTGGATGGGTCGAAACTATGGCTACACCTTC. Translating it yields CAWMGRNYGYTF.

The chain couples TRBV7-9 to TRBJ2-2; D is perhaps TRBD1 or TRBD2 (5 bases each). Germline-derived CDR1 and CDR2 are SEHNR and FQNEAQ (reference sequence). The CDR3 is 17 amino acids. Trimming took 5 bases from V and 6 from J, leaving 22 bases between them. The CDR3 is CASSVRKSGRGAGELFF. In DNA form, the CDR3 reads TGTGCCAGCAGCGTAAGGAAATCAGGGAGAGGGGCCGGGGAGCTGTTTTTT.